What follows are 29 T cell receptor beta chains derived from one specimen sequenced in a study of blood T cell repertoires in COVID-19. The method was immunoSEQ multiplex PCR; TCRdb's version includes in-frame clones alone and lacks a portion of them. The sample shows approximately 340,000 clones, just over 90% of them seen only once. The sequencing input was PBMCs or T cells enriched from blood (not recorded which). The receptors were sampled from a woman aged 40 to 50 who had been exposed to COVID-19.

The V gene is TRBV7-2, the J gene TRBJ1-2; D perhaps matches TRBD1 (6 bases). CDR1 SGHTA and CDR2 FQGNSA come from the germline V gene. Trimming removed 1 base from V and 4 bases from J, with 10 bases in between. The CDR3 length is 14 residues. The CDR3 DNA follows: TGTGCCAGCAGCTTAGGGACAGCGAGCTATGGCTACACCTTC. Protein sequence: CASSLGTASYGYTF.

Turning to this clone: Other DNA sequences within the sample encode an identical CDR3. J is TRBJ2-7 and V is TRBV15; weak D call: TRBD2 (6 bases). Germline CDR1 reads LNHNV; CDR2 reads YYDKDF (reference sequence). The CDR3 sequence is 12 residues long. V lost 1 base and J 5 bases, leaving 6 bases between the germline ends. This CDR3 reads CATSRASDEQYF. CDR3 DNA: TGTGCCACCAGCAGAGCTAGCGACGAGCAGTACTTC.

CDR3 nucleotide sequence: TGTGCCAGCAGCTTCGGATCCTTCGGAGGGGGAAACACCATATATTTT. Its protein is CASSFGSFGGGNTIYF. The chain is built from TRBV7-8 and TRBJ1-3; D remains ambiguous. The CDR3 has 16 residues. V lost 3 bases and J lost 4, with 16 bases in between. Germline lookup yields CDR1 SGHVS and CDR2 FQNEAQ.

The chain carries TRBV5-4 and TRBJ2-2; perhaps TRBD2 as D (6 bases). Trimming took 4 bases from V and 4 from J, leaving 11 bases between them. Germline CDR1 reads SGHNT; CDR2 reads YYREEE (reference sequence). The CDR3 has 14 amino acids. This CDR3 is CASSLLASTGELFF. Written as DNA, the CDR3 is TGTGCCAGCAGCCTACTAGCTTCCACCGGGGAGCTGTTTTTT.

This chain connects TRBV19 to TRBJ1-1; 9 bases are a match to TRBD1. Looked up from germline, CDR1 is LNHDA and CDR2 is SQIVND (reference sequence). V dropped 3 bases and J dropped 5; count of bases not matched to a gene: 7. The length of the CDR3 is 15 residues. As DNA, the CDR3 is TGTGCCAGTAGTATCCCGGGACAGGGCGGGACTGAAGCTTTCTTT. Translated, it gives CASSIPGQGGTEAFF.

This clone was detected once. CDR3 sequence: CATSGYTGALENTIYF. The CDR3 nucleotides read TGTGCCACCAGCGGATATACAGGAGCTCTGGAGAACACCATATATTTT. The V and J genes are TRBV15 and TRBJ1-3, with a weak D call TRBD1 (5 bases). With 5 bases removed from V and 7 bases from J, the gap between germline ends came to 21 bases. The CDR3 is 16 amino acids. The germline gives CDR1 LNHNV, CDR2 YYDKDF (reference sequence). The whole variable domain, remainder taken from reference TRBV15 and TRBJ1-3, is DAMVIQNPRYQVTQFGKPVTLSCSQTLNHNVMYWYQQKSSQAPKLLFHYYDKDFNNEADTPDNFQSRRPNTSFCFLDIRSPGLGDTAMYLCATSGYTGALENTIYFGEGSWLTVV.

The V call is TRBV5-1, the J call TRBJ2-5, with D unresolved. CDR3 length: 13 residues. Trimming shortened V by 3 bases and J by 1 base, and 7 bases separated the two germline ends. The germline gives CDR1 SGHRS, CDR2 YFSETQ. The CDR3 reads CASSWSSQETQYF. CDR3 coding DNA: TGCGCCAGCAGCTGGAGCAGCCAAGAGACCCAGTACTTC.

This chain connects TRBV30 to TRBJ2-2, with no clear D. Germline V CDR1 and CDR2: GTSNPN, SVGIG (reference sequence). This CDR3 has 16 residues. Deletions cut 1 base from V and 2 bases from J, with 14 bases between. The DNA for the CDR3 is TGTGCCTGGAGTGGCTTTTGGGCCACAAACACCGGGGAGCTGTTTTTT. As protein: CAWSGFWATNTGELFF.

This chain links TRBV3-1 (or the pseudogene TRBV3-2) with TRBJ1-2; D unresolved. The CDR3 length is 14 residues. With 3 bases removed from V and 2 bases from J, the gap between germline ends came to 10 bases. Germline V gene sequence: CDR1 LGHDT, CDR2 YNNKEL (reference sequence). CDR3 residues: CASSQSGNNYGYTF. The CDR3 nucleotides read TGTGCCAGCAGCCAGAGCGGGAACAACTATGGCTACACCTTC.

The V call is TRBV12-3 or TRBV12-4, the J call TRBJ2-1; unclear D gene. The CDR3 runs to 13 residues. Deletions cut 3 bases from V and 8 bases from J, with 11 bases between. As DNA, the CDR3 is TGTGCCAGCAGTTTTACAGTGGTCGATGAGCAGTTCTTC. It yields the protein CASSFTVVDEQFF.

In its sample, this clone was seen once. The CDR3 DNA is TGTGCCAGCAGACTAAGGGGGGGGGAGCTGTTTTTT. Translating it yields CASRLRGGELFF. The J gene is TRBJ2-2, the V gene TRBV27, with TRBD1 as a possible D gene (6 bases). This CDR3 contains 12 residues. V shed 6 bases and J shed 8 bases, with 10 bases lying between them. The germline gives CDR1 MNHEY, CDR2 SMNVEV (reference sequence).

This clone was seen a handful of times. The chain links TRBV6-2 or TRBV6-3 to TRBJ1-1, with TRBD1 matching 9 bases. The CDR3 is made up of 14 amino acids. The V segment lost 5 bases and the J segment 1 base; nucleotides outside the gene matches: 2. From germline, CDR1 is MNHEY and CDR2 SVGEGT. The CDR3 DNA is TGTGCCAGCAGTCGGACAGGGGAGAACACTGAAGCTTTCTTT. Protein: CASSRTGENTEAFF.

The CDR3 sequence: CASSLATQGYTF. CDR3 bases: TGTGCCAGCAGCTTGGCGACACAGGGCTACACCTTC. This chain connects TRBV5-4 to TRBJ1-2; the D is unclear. V lost 0 bases and J lost 8, with 8 bases in between. The CDR3 runs to 12 residues. CDR1 is SGHNT, CDR2 YYREEE, per germline (reference sequence).

This chain joins TRBV18 and TRBJ2-5; no firm D call. Germline V gene data show CDR1 as KGHSH and CDR2 as LQKENI. Trimming cost V 4 bases and J 3 bases, with 12 bases left between them. The CDR3 has 14 residues. The CDR3 DNA sequence: TGTGCCAGCTCACTGAGTAGCAGAAAAGAGACCCAGTACTTC. This sequence encodes CASSLSSRKETQYF.

The rearrangement links TRBV12-3 or TRBV12-4 to TRBJ2-7; D perhaps matches TRBD1 (5 bases). The CDR3 has 13 amino acids. V lost 5 bases to trimming and J lost 5 bases, with 13 bases between them. CDR3 amino acids: CASSPRQTHEQYF. The CDR3 region has the DNA TGTGCCAGCAGTCCCCGACAGACCCACGAGCAGTACTTC.

The chain has TRBV4-1 and TRBJ2-4, with D perhaps matching TRBD2 (6 bases). The CDR3 covers 16 residues. Trimming removed 2 bases from V and 8 bases from J, with 19 bases in between. Germline V gene sequence: CDR1 MGHRA, CDR2 YSYEKL. CDR3 nucleotide sequence: TGCGCCAGCAGCCAACTAGCGAAGAGGACCGGGTACATTCAGTACTTC. Amino acid sequence: CASSQLAKRTGYIQYF.

This chain uses TRBV20-1 with TRBJ2-7, with a possible D match to TRBD1 (5 bases). This CDR3 region has 11 residues. Trimming removed 4 bases from V and 7 bases from J, with 11 bases in between. Germline loops: CDR1 DFQATT, CDR2 SNEGSKA (reference sequence). In DNA form, the CDR3 reads TGCAGTGCTAAACAGGAGTGGGAGCAGTACTTC. Translation gives CSAKQEWEQYF.

This clone came up a few times. This sequence joins TRBV5-1 and TRBJ2-2, with D maybe TRBD2 (6 bases). The CDR3 runs 14 residues. The V and J ends lost 4 bases and 6 bases respectively, with 13 bases between them. Germline CDR1 reads SGHRS; CDR2 reads YFSETQ. CDR3 residues: CASSDVPGAGELFF. Written as DNA, the CDR3 is TGCGCCAGCAGCGATGTCCCGGGGGCCGGGGAGCTGTTTTTT.

This chain connects TRBV6-6 to TRBJ2-7; 9 bases match TRBD2. In germline, CDR1 is MNHNY, CDR2 SVGAGI (reference sequence). After removal of 7 bases from V and 4 bases from J, the junction contained 8 bases not matched to a gene. The CDR3 length is 14 residues. CDR3 in DNA: TGTGCCAGCACCCCTAGCGGGGTGAGGTACGAGCAGTACTTC. Translated: CASTPSGVRYEQYF.

The chain employs TRBV6-4 and TRBJ2-2, with unresolved D. The V and J ends lost 3 bases and 4 bases respectively, with 9 bases between them. The CDR3 runs 14 residues. Germline V CDR1 and CDR2: MRHNA, SNTAGT. The CDR3 reads CASSEGVSTGELFF. The CDR3 DNA sequence: TGTGCCAGCAGTGAGGGCGTTAGCACCGGGGAGCTGTTTTTT.

J is TRBJ2-7 and V is TRBV12-3 or TRBV12-4; D is unclear. This CDR3 spans 11 amino acids. The germline V and J ends were trimmed by 6 bases and 2 bases, with 5 bases remaining between them. The DNA of the CDR3 is TGTGCCAGCAGCCGTACCTACGAGCAGTACTTC. It yields the protein CASSRTYEQYF.

V usage is TRBV6-4 and J usage is TRBJ1-1; tentatively, D is TRBD1 (6 bases). Trimming cost V 5 bases and J 4 bases, with 8 bases left between them. The CDR3 consists of 12 residues. Per the germline V gene, CDR1 is MRHNA and CDR2 is SNTAGT. CDR3 residues: CASSQGSTEAFF. In DNA form, the CDR3 reads TGTGCCAGCAGTCAGGGGTCCACTGAAGCTTTCTTT.

The chain is built from TRBV4-2 and TRBJ1-1; D is uncertain. There are 14 residues in the CDR3. Germline CDR1 reads LGHNA; CDR2 reads YNFKEQ. V was clipped by 1 base and J by 4 bases, with 10 bases between them. CDR3 in DNA: TGTGCCAGCAGCCAAGGGACTGACGGCACTGAAGCTTTCTTT. Amino acid sequence: CASSQGTDGTEAFF.

The J gene is TRBJ1-4, the V gene TRBV7-9, with TRBD1 matching 7 bases. From germline, CDR1 is SEHNR and CDR2 FQNEAQ (reference sequence). The V segment lost 6 bases and the J segment 4 bases; nucleotides outside the gene matches: 2. This CDR3 region has 13 residues. As DNA, the CDR3 is TGTGCCAGCAGACAGGGGTTTAATGAAAAACTGTTTTTT. Residues: CASRQGFNEKLFF.

The V and J genes are TRBV7-2 and TRBJ1-4; D is unresolved. The germline CDR1 and CDR2 sequences are SGHTA and FQGNSA. The CDR3 spans 13 residues. The V end was cut by 2 bases, the J end by 6 bases, with 7 bases between. The CDR3 sequence: CASSLIGDEKLFF. The CDR3 DNA reads TGTGCCAGCAGCTTAATCGGGGATGAAAAACTGTTTTTT.

This sequence joins TRBV7-8 and TRBJ1-2; D perhaps matches TRBD1 (5 bases). There are 13 residues in the CDR3. Trimming took 1 base from V and 7 from J, leaving 10 bases between them. CDR1 is SGHVS, CDR2 FQNEAQ, per germline. The CDR3 DNA sequence: TGTGCCAGCAGCTTAGGCGGGGCTCGTGGCTACACCTTC. It specifies CASSLGGARGYTF.

This chain connects TRBV10-1 to TRBJ2-1, with D possibly TRBD2 on 5 matching bases. The V gene lost 0 bases and the J gene lost 4 bases, with 13 bases spanning the gap. The germline gives CDR1 WNHNN, CDR2 SYGVQD (reference sequence). The CDR3 spans 16 residues. CDR3 coding DNA: TGCGCCAGCAGTGAGTCGAGGGTAGGCCTATACAATGAGCAGTTCTTC. Protein sequence: CASSESRVGLYNEQFF.

The chain is built from TRBV9 and TRBJ1-4; TRBD1 matches 10 bases. Germline CDR1 reads SGDLS; CDR2 reads YYNGEE. The CDR3 extends over 18 amino acids. Trimming took 4 bases from V and 2 from J; bases not matched to a gene: 11. This CDR3 is CASSLTGQGERTNEKLFF. The CDR3 DNA reads TGTGCCAGCAGCCTCACCGGACAGGGGGAAAGGACTAATGAAAAACTGTTTTTT.

CDR3 bases: TGTGCCAGTAGTATACGGGACAGAGGGCAAGAGACCCAGTACTTC. This codes for CASSIRDRGQETQYF. The V gene is TRBV19, the J gene TRBJ2-5; 7 nucleotides match TRBD1. The CDR3 spans 15 residues. Trimming removed 2 bases from V and 2 bases from J; junction bases left unmatched: 5. CDR1 and CDR2 from the germline V gene are LNHDA and SQIVND (reference sequence).